These 25 T cell receptor beta chains were all obtained from the same sample, sequenced in a study of blood T cell repertoires in COVID-19. Generated by immunoSEQ multiplex PCR, the TCRdb table keeps only in-frame clones and is missing some. Among tens of thousands of clones listed, about 90% were seen once. Sequenced input: peripheral blood. Receptors originate from a man aged 55 to 69 with active COVID-19.

J is TRBJ2-1 and V is TRBV5-5; 7 bases are shared with TRBD2. The CDR3 loop spans 15 amino acids. Germline trimming cut 1 base from V and 10 bases from J; bases unmatched to any gene: 11. Germline V gives CDR1 SGHKS, CDR2 YYEKEE (reference sequence). The CDR3 loop reads CASSLLCGSKREQFF. The DNA of the CDR3 is TGTGCCAGCAGCTTGCTGTGCGGGAGTAAAAGGGAGCAGTTCTTC.

CDR3 coding DNA: TGTGCTAGTGGTTTCTGGGGCAGGTCCTACGAGCAGTACTTC. It translates to CASGFWGRSYEQYF. The chain joins TRBV12-5 to TRBJ2-7; D perhaps matches TRBD1 (5 bases). Germline lookup yields CDR1 LGHNT and CDR2 FRNRAP. V was cut by 3 bases and J by 1 base, with 10 bases left in between. CDR3 size: 14 residues.

This clone showed up just a few times. The gene calls are TRBV19 and TRBJ2-7; D is possibly TRBD2 (6 bases). The CDR3 is made up of 13 amino acids. Germline CDR1 LNHDA, CDR2 SQIVND (reference sequence). Trimming pared 1 base from V and 6 bases from J, leaving 10 bases between. Here the CDR3 DNA reads TGTGCCAGTAGTATAGCGGGAGAAGGCGAGCAGTACTTC. This codes for CASSIAGEGEQYF.

This clone was observed a single time. The chain carries TRBV11-1 and TRBJ2-1; 8 bases align to TRBD1. Trimming at V came to 1 base and at J to 10 bases, leaving 12 bases not matched to a gene. The germline gives CDR1 SGHAT, CDR2 FQDESV (reference sequence). This CDR3 spans 16 amino acids. CDR3 protein: CASSLEQGGRRVEQFF. The CDR3 DNA sequence: TGTGCCAGCAGCTTAGAACAGGGGGGACGCCGAGTCGAGCAGTTCTTC.

The chain has TRBV2 and TRBJ2-1; TRBD2 matches 7 bases. The CDR3 extends over 16 amino acids. From germline, CDR1 is SNHLY and CDR2 FYNNEI. V lost 8 bases, J lost 0 bases, and 10 bases stayed unmatched. This chain's CDR3 is CASGLRLADSYNEQFF. Written as DNA, the CDR3 is TGTGCCAGCGGACTTAGGCTAGCGGACTCCTACAATGAGCAGTTCTTC.

The chain couples TRBV11-2 to TRBJ2-2; 13 nucleotides agree with TRBD2. With 7 bases clipped from V and 7 bases from J, the junction kept 9 bases outside the gene matches. This CDR3 spans 16 amino acids. Germline V gives CDR1 SGHAT, CDR2 FQNNGV. The CDR3 region has the DNA TGTGCCAGCAACAGACTAGCGGGAGGTCGTATCGGGGAGCTGTTTTTT. Protein: CASNRLAGGRIGELFF.

This clone was picked up one time. The rearrangement joins TRBV12-3 or TRBV12-4 to TRBJ1-2; TRBD1 might be the D (6 bases). Trimming left V 3 bases short and J 7 bases short, with 6 bases between. This CDR3 has 11 amino acids. Written as DNA, the CDR3 is TGTGCCAGCAGTTTGGGGGCTGGCTACACCTTC. Residues: CASSLGAGYTF.

This clone was detected a few times. The chain uses TRBV18 and TRBJ2-7; D is perhaps TRBD2 (6 bases). CDR3 size: 14 residues. V lost 3 bases, J lost 3 bases, and 12 bases lay in between. Germline V gene sequence: CDR1 KGHSH, CDR2 LQKENI. The CDR3 protein is CASSPEGRIYEQYF. Written as DNA, the CDR3 is TGTGCCAGCTCACCCGAGGGGAGGATCTACGAGCAGTACTTC. Together with reference TRBV18 and TRBJ2-7, the CDR3 gives the full variable domain: NAGVMQNPRHLVRRRGQEARLRCSPMKGHSHVYWYRQLPEEGLKFMVYLQKENIIDESGMPKERFSAEFPKEGPSILRIQQVVRGDSAAYFCASSPEGRIYEQYFGPGTRLTVT.

The V gene is TRBV7-3, the J gene TRBJ2-3, with TRBD2 matching 7 bases. The CDR3 sequence is 13 residues long. CDR1 and CDR2 (germline): SGHTA, FQGTGA. V was clipped by 2 bases and J by 6 bases; unmatched bases: 2. The CDR3 loop is CASSLLAADTQYF. CDR3 coding DNA: TGTGCCAGCAGCTTACTAGCGGCGGATACGCAGTATTTT.

The V call is TRBV18, the J call TRBJ2-5; D perhaps matches TRBD2 (5 bases). Trimming left V 5 bases short and J 4 bases short, with 14 bases between. This CDR3 is built from 14 residues. Germline-derived CDR1 and CDR2 are KGHSH and LQKENI. The CDR3, as DNA: TGTGCCAGCTCATTTGAACCTGCGGGAGAGACCCAGTACTTC. Its translation: CASSFEPAGETQYF.

The genes are TRBV25-1 and TRBJ2-4; D might be TRBD2 (5 bases). CDR1 and CDR2 from the germline V gene are MGHDK and SYGVNS. The germline V and J ends were trimmed by 2 bases and 2 bases, with 19 bases remaining between them. The CDR3 is 18 residues long. CDR3 region: CASSEMGNRRGSKNIQYF. CDR3 DNA sequence: TGTGCCAGCAGTGAAATGGGGAACCGCCGAGGGTCCAAAAACATTCAGTACTTC.

The genes are TRBV5-8 and TRBJ1-4, with 7 bases fitting TRBD1. In germline, CDR1 is SGHTS, CDR2 YDEGEE. Trimming at V came to 2 bases and at J to 6 bases, leaving 7 bases not matched to a gene. This CDR3 spans 15 amino acids. CDR3 sequence reads: CASSFTTGPDEKLFF. As DNA, the CDR3 is TGTGCCAGCAGCTTCACGACAGGGCCAGATGAAAAACTGTTTTTT.

The chain is built from TRBV7-8 and TRBJ2-2; D not certain. This CDR3 region has 16 residues. Germline V CDR1 and CDR2: SGHVS, FQNEAQ. V lost 3 bases to trimming and J lost 0 bases, with 11 bases between them. The CDR3 nucleotides are TGTGCCAGCAGCTTGGCCTCGAAGACGAACACCGGGGAGCTGTTTTTT. Translation gives CASSLASKTNTGELFF. Using reference TRBV7-8 and TRBJ2-2 for the parts outside the CDR3, the full variable domain is GAGVSQSPRYKVAKRGQDVALRCDPISGHVSLFWYQQALGQGPEFLTYFQNEAQLDKSGLPSDRFFAERPEGSVSTLKIQRTQQEDSAVYLCASSLASKTNTGELFFGEGSRLTVL.

V usage is TRBV5-6 and J usage is TRBJ2-7; TRBD1 aligns across 8 bases. The germline V gene has CDR1 SGHDT and CDR2 YYEEEE. Unmatched junction bases numbered 5, after V lost 5 bases and J lost 1 base. There are 14 residues in the CDR3. The CDR3 DNA reads TGTGCCAGCAGTTCCGGGACAGGATCCTACGAGCAGTACTTC. This gives the protein CASSSGTGSYEQYF. Drawing the rest from reference TRBV5-6 and TRBJ2-7, the complete variable domain is DAGVTQSPTHLIKTRGQQVTLRCSPKSGHDTVSWYQQALGQGPQFIFQYYEEEERQRGNFPDRFSGHQFPNYSSELNVNALLLGDSALYLCASSSGTGSYEQYFGPGTRLTVT.

The sample holds one count of this clone. The chain has TRBV3-1 (or the pseudogene TRBV3-2) and TRBJ2-2; 10 bases are a match to TRBD2. The CDR3 contains 18 residues. CDR1 is LGHDT and CDR2 is YNNKEL in the germline V gene (reference sequence). V dropped 0 bases and J dropped 0; count of bases not matched to a gene: 4. CDR3 nucleotides: TGTGCCAGCAGCCAAGATCTAGGACTAGCGGCGAACACCGGGGAGCTGTTTTTT. Translated: CASSQDLGLAANTGELFF.

The chain links TRBV7-2 to TRBJ2-2; TRBD2 matches 10 bases. This CDR3 spans 16 amino acids. CDR1 and CDR2 (germline): SGHTA, FQGNSA. Losses at the gene ends were 7 bases for V and 5 bases for J; bases not matched to a gene: 10. In nucleotides, the CDR3 is TGTGCCAGCACCCCCGGGACTAGCGTTCGTACCGGGGAGCTGTTTTTT. Its protein product is CASTPGTSVRTGELFF.

The V call is TRBV11-3, the J call TRBJ2-2; 9 bases fit TRBD2. Per the germline V gene, CDR1 is SGHNT and CDR2 is YENEEA. This CDR3 spans 15 amino acids. The V and J ends lost 3 bases and 7 bases, in that order; junction bases with no gene match: 6. The CDR3 is CASSFGQREVGELFF. CDR3 in DNA: TGTGCCAGCAGCTTCGGCCAGCGGGAGGTCGGGGAGCTGTTTTTT.

The rearrangement uses TRBV29-1 and TRBJ2-5; 7 positions match TRBD2. With V trimmed by 7 bases and J by 4 bases, 12 bases remained unmatched. Per the germline V gene, CDR1 is SQVTM and CDR2 is ANQGSEA. The CDR3 sequence is 14 residues long. The CDR3 region has the DNA TGCAGCGCCCCAATGCGGGAGAGGGGAGAGACCCAGTACTTC. It codes for CSAPMRERGETQYF.

This clone was detected once. The chain employs TRBV5-1 and TRBJ1-1; 7 nucleotides match TRBD1. The CDR3 spans 15 residues. V lost 4 bases, J lost 2 bases, and 8 bases stayed unmatched. CDR1 and CDR2 (germline): SGHRS, YFSETQ. CDR3 DNA sequence: TGCGCCAGCAGCGCCCGACAGGGAGAAAACACTGAAGCTTTCTTT. Its protein product is CASSARQGENTEAFF.

The chain joins TRBV30 to TRBJ2-4, with D possibly TRBD2 on 6 matching bases. The germline gives CDR1 GTSNPN, CDR2 SVGIG (reference sequence). Trimming removed 0 bases from V and 8 bases from J, with 8 bases in between. This CDR3 spans 12 amino acids. This chain's CDR3 is CAWSVEGYIQYF. The CDR3, as DNA: TGTGCCTGGAGTGTGGAGGGGTACATTCAGTACTTC. The whole variable domain, remainder taken from reference TRBV30 and TRBJ2-4, is SQTIHQWPATLVQPVGSPLSLECTVEGTSNPNLYWYRQAAGRGLQLLFYSVGIGQISSEVPQNLSASRPQDRQFILSSKKLLLSDSGFYLCAWSVEGYIQYFGAGTRLSVL.

This chain uses TRBV2 with TRBJ1-6; 9 bases are a match to TRBD1. Per the germline V gene, CDR1 is SNHLY and CDR2 is FYNNEI. The CDR3 is 17 amino acids. The trim removed 6 bases at V and 0 bases at J, leaving 6 bases unmatched. The CDR3, as DNA: TGTGCCAGCAGGGAGACAGGGGGAAGCTCCTATAATTCACCCCTCCACTTT. Translation gives CASRETGGSSYNSPLHF.

The gene calls are TRBV5-1 and TRBJ1-2; 10 nucleotides align to TRBD1. The CDR3 sequence is 17 residues long. The germline V gene encodes CDR1 SGHRS and CDR2 YFSETQ. The ends lost 4 bases at V and 1 base at J; junction bases unmatched: 10. CDR3 protein: CASSGSGTGVFNYGYTF. CDR3 nucleotide sequence: TGCGCCAGCAGCGGATCCGGGACAGGGGTGTTTAACTATGGCTACACCTTC.

The CDR3 DNA sequence: TGTGCCAGCAGCACAGGGGGGGTAGGGTACAATGAGCAGTTCTTC. Translation: CASSTGGVGYNEQFF. The chain joins TRBV11-2 to TRBJ2-1; TRBD1 might be the D (8 bases). Germline V CDR1 and CDR2: SGHAT, FQNNGV. Between the trimmed V and J ends, which lost 5 bases and 4 bases, there was a span of 15 bases. The CDR3 is made up of 15 amino acids.

The chain is built from TRBV6-5 and TRBJ2-1, with a possible D match to TRBD1 (6 bases). V was cut by 8 bases and J by 6 bases, with 17 bases left in between. This CDR3 contains 14 residues. Germline values: CDR1 MNHEY, CDR2 SVGAGI. Here the CDR3 DNA reads TGTGCCAGCCTCTTAGGGGGTTCCCTCAATGAGCAGTTCTTC. Translation: CASLLGGSLNEQFF.

The rearrangement links TRBV15 to TRBJ1-5, with 8 bases that match TRBD1. Germline V gene data show CDR1 as LNHNV and CDR2 as YYDKDF (reference sequence). The CDR3 covers 19 residues. V lost 0 bases and J lost 0; bases outside the gene matches: 10. CDR3 nucleotides: TGTGCCACCAGCAGAGATCCGTACAGGGGGGGGTATAGCAATCAGCCCCAGCATTTT. Protein: CATSRDPYRGGYSNQPQHF.